Following are 15 T cell receptor beta chains from one sample sequenced in a study of T-cell reconstitution after alpha-beta-depleted transplantation in children (dated by TCRdb to 2016 to 2017). What the treatment or condition label conveys for this sample: allogeneic hematopoietic cell transplantation with graft depleted of TCRalphabeta T cells and CD19 B cells. The library was built by means of PCR. Instrument used: Illumina HiSeq 2500. To normalize quantification of the TCRbeta repertoire, the TCR libraries were built with molecular barcoding that relied on unique molecular identifiers. In-frame beta chains were kept once TCRdb had trimmed the public reads at Q25 with fastp and called clones with MiXCR. Entries are consolidated by CDR3 protein sequence, retaining the most common genes and DNA. Within this sample are fewer than 750,000 distinct CDR3 sequences, with more than 20% of them counted one time only. Of the sample, about 35% is held by the ten largest clones.

The source material was PBMCs, sampled before TCRalphabeta/CD19-depleted stem cell transplant. Receptors were obtained from a boy under two years old with Wiskott-Aldrich syndrome, due to receive a stem cell transplant.

This clonotype was recorded a few times. This chain joins TRBV19 and TRBJ1-1; D is possibly TRBD1 (5 bases). This CDR3 has 16 residues. Per germline, CDR1 LNHDA and CDR2 SQIVND (reference sequence). Trimming cost V 7 bases and J 4 bases, with 22 bases left between them. Written as DNA, the CDR3 is TGTGCCAGTACCCGACAGAAAACGGGGAGGAGCACTGAAGCTTTCTTT. Translated: CASTRQKTGRSTEAFF.

This clonotype was observed a handful of times. The chain joins TRBV27 to TRBJ1-6; no firm D call. Germline V CDR1 and CDR2: MNHEY, SMNVEV (reference sequence). This CDR3 comprises 12 residues. V dropped 6 bases and J dropped 7 bases, with 7 bases sitting between them. This CDR3 reads CASRPPNSPLHF. CDR3 DNA sequence: TGTGCCAGCAGGCCACCCAATTCACCCCTCCACTTT.

This clonotype came up a few times. The rearrangement uses TRBV15 and TRBJ2-5; TRBD2 agrees at 7 bases. The CDR3 loop spans 15 amino acids. The junction had 5 bases not matched to a gene; V was cut back by 0 bases and J by 4 bases. CDR1 and CDR2 (germline): LNHNV, YYDKDF (reference sequence). This CDR3 is CATSRDGGGGETQYF. CDR3 sequence (DNA): TGTGCCACCAGCAGAGATGGGGGGGGAGGAGAGACCCAGTACTTC.

This clonotype was seen a handful of times. The J gene is TRBJ2-1, the V gene TRBV10-3; 11 nucleotides align to TRBD2. CDR1 ENHRY and CDR2 SYGVKD come from the germline V gene. This CDR3 spans 15 amino acids. The V and J ends lost 6 bases and 5 bases, in that order; junction bases with no gene match: 6. The CDR3 bases are TGTGCCATCAGAACTATAGCGGGAGGGGACAATGAGCAGTTCTTC. Residues: CAIRTIAGGDNEQFF.

The CDR3 nucleotides are TGCGCCAGCAGCTTGGCCGGCACCAACAATCAGCCCCAGCATTTT. Translated: CASSLAGTNNQPQHF. V usage is TRBV5-1 and J usage is TRBJ1-5; D gene uncertain. Trimming left V 0 bases short and J 3 bases short, with 10 bases between. This CDR3 is 15 amino acids long. Looked up from germline, CDR1 is SGHRS and CDR2 is YFSETQ.

V and J are TRBV24-1 and TRBJ2-3; no firm D call. The germline gives CDR1 KGHDR, CDR2 SFDVKD. This CDR3 region has 17 residues. The V gene lost 2 bases and the J gene lost 1 base, with 15 bases spanning the gap. The CDR3 spells CATSDSIFAGRTDTQYF. In nucleotides, the CDR3 is TGTGCCACCAGTGATTCCATCTTCGCCGGACGCACAGATACGCAGTATTTT.

The chain couples TRBV5-1 to TRBJ2-7, with 7 positions matching TRBD1. Losses at the gene ends were 0 bases for V and 7 bases for J; bases not matched to a gene: 7. In germline, CDR1 is SGHRS, CDR2 YFSETQ. CDR3 length: 14 residues. This chain's CDR3 is CASSLDRGLEEQYF. The CDR3, as DNA: TGCGCCAGCAGCTTGGACAGGGGATTAGAGGAGCAGTACTTC.

V is TRBV27 and J is TRBJ2-1; D gene unclear. CDR1 is MNHEY and CDR2 is SMNVEV in the germline V gene (reference sequence). Trimming took 6 bases from V and 7 from J, leaving 16 bases between them. The CDR3 is 14 amino acids. This chain's CDR3 is CASSKTSERNEQFF. CDR3 bases: TGTGCCAGCAGCAAAACGTCGGAGAGAAATGAGCAGTTCTTC.

The chain is built from TRBV10-3 and TRBJ2-5; D perhaps matches TRBD1 (6 bases). Germline V gene sequence: CDR1 ENHRY, CDR2 SYGVKD. CDR3 length: 12 residues. Trimming took off 9 bases at V and 2 bases at J, with 10 bases between the two ends. The CDR3 spells CAIGQTQETQYF. CDR3 in DNA: TGTGCCATAGGACAGACTCAAGAGACCCAGTACTTC.

This clonotype has a handful of counts. The V call is TRBV28, the J call TRBJ1-1, with a weak D call TRBD1 (6 bases). The CDR3 has 14 residues. CDR1 is MDHEN, CDR2 SYDVKM, per germline. The V gene lost 3 bases and the J gene lost 0 bases, with 8 bases spanning the gap. CDR3 DNA sequence: TGTGCCAGCAGTTTTACAGGGCTGAACACTGAAGCTTTCTTT. Protein product: CASSFTGLNTEAFF.

This clonotype has a handful of counts. For the CDR3, the DNA is TGTGCCATCAGTGAGGCGAGGACAGCCTACGAGCAGTACTTC. It translates to CAISEARTAYEQYF. The J gene is TRBJ2-7, the V gene TRBV10-3, with D perhaps TRBD1 (6 bases). The CDR3 contains 14 residues. V lost 2 bases to trimming and J lost 2 bases, with 10 bases between them. Germline V lookup: CDR1 ENHRY, CDR2 SYGVKD.

The chain combines TRBV7-2 with TRBJ2-6; 7 positions match TRBD2. Trimming took 2 bases from V and 8 from J; bases not matched to a gene: 9. The length of the CDR3 is 16 residues. The germline gives CDR1 SGHTA, CDR2 FQGNSA. The DNA of the CDR3 is TGTGCCAGCAGCTTAAATAGCGGGCGAGTCACCAACGTCCTGACTTTC. Protein: CASSLNSGRVTNVLTF.

The chain joins TRBV30 to TRBJ2-7; perhaps TRBD1 as D (6 bases). This CDR3 has 14 amino acids. Looked up from germline, CDR1 is GTSNPN and CDR2 is SVGIG (reference sequence). The V and J ends lost 5 bases and 4 bases respectively, with 18 bases between them. This CDR3 is CAWGIGPGAYEQYF. The CDR3 region has the DNA TGTGCCTGGGGGATTGGGCCAGGGGCTTACGAGCAGTACTTC.

This sequence joins TRBV3-1 and TRBJ1-5, with TRBD1 as a possible D gene (6 bases). Between the trimmed V and J ends, which lost 2 bases and 2 bases, there was a span of 10 bases. This CDR3 region has 15 residues. The germline CDR1 and CDR2 sequences are LGHDT and YNNKEL (reference sequence). The CDR3 is CASSQTGTRNQPQHF. CDR3 in DNA: TGTGCCAGCAGCCAAACAGGGACCCGCAATCAGCCCCAGCATTTT.

This clonotype has just a few counts. The chain combines TRBV28 with TRBJ2-2, with no clear D. CDR3 length equals 14 residues. The germline CDR1 and CDR2 sequences are MDHEN and SYDVKM. Between the trimmed V and J ends, which lost 4 bases and 4 bases, there was a span of 10 bases. The CDR3 bases are TGTGCCAGCAGTTCCCCTGGGGTCACCGGGGAGCTGTTTTTT. Protein: CASSSPGVTGELFF.